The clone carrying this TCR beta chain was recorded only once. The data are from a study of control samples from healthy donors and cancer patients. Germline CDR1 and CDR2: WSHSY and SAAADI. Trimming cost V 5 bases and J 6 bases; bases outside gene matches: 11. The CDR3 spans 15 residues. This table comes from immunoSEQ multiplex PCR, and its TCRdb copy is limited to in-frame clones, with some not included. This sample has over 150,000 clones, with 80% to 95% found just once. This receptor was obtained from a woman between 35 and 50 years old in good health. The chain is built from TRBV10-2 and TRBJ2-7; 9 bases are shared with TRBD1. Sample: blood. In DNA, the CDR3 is TGCGCCAGCAGTCTTTTACAGGGGGCGACCCTCGAGCAGTACTTC. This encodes CASSLLQGATLEQYF.